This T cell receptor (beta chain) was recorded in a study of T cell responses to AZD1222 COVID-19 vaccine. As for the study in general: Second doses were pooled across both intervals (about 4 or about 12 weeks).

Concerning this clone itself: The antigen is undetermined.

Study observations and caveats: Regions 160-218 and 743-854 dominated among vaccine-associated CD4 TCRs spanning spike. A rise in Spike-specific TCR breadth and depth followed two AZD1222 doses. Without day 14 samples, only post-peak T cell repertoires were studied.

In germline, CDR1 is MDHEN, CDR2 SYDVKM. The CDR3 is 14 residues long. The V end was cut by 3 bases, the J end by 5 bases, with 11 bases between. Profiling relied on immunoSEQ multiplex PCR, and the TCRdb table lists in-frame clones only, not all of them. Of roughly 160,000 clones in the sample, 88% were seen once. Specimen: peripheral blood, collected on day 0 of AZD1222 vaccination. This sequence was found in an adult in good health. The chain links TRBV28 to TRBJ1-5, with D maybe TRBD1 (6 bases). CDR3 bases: TGTGCCAGCAGTTTTCGGGGGGCGCATCAGCCCCAGCATTTT. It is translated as CASSFRGAHQPQHF.